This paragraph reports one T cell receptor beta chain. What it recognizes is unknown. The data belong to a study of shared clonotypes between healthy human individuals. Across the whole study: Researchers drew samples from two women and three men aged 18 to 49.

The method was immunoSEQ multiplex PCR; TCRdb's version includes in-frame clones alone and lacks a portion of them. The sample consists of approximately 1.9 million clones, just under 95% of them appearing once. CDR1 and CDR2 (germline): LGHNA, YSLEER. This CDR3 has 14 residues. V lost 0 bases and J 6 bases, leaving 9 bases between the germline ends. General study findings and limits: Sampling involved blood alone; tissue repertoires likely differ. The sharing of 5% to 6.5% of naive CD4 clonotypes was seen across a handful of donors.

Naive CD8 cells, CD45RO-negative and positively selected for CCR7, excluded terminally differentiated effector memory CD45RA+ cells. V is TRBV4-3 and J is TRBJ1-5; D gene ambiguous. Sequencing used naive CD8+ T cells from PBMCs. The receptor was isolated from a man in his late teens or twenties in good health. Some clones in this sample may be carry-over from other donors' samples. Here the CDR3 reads CASSQDLGGQPQHF. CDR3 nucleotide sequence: TGCGCCAGCAGCCAAGATCTTGGTGGTCAGCCCCAGCATTTT.